Included here is one TCR beta chain sequence, with context. Its antigen is still unknown. This specimen comes from a study of OX40 agonist ivuxolimab in advanced cancers. Points from the study as a whole: Antigens targeted by the expanded peripheral T cells were not determined.

Sequencing was performed with immunoSEQ multiplex PCR; in TCRdb, only in-frame clones are kept and a portion is missing. The sample consists of 55,000 to 80,000 clones, about nine tenths of them appearing once. CDR3 length: 16 amino acids. V lost 3 bases and J lost 0; bases outside the gene matches: 5. Germline CDR1 is KGHSH and CDR2 is LQKENI. The V and J genes are TRBV18 and TRBJ1-3; 7 bases match TRBD1. This specimen consisted of CD4+ or CD8+ T cells sorted from blood, obtained in a trial of the OX40 agonist ivuxolimab. The clonotype comes from an adult with an advanced solid tumor such as melanoma, head and neck, liver or kidney cancer. CDR3 loop: CASSPKTGTSGNTIYF. As DNA, the CDR3 is TGTGCCAGCTCACCGAAGACAGGGACCTCTGGAAACACCATATATTTT. The whole variable domain, remainder taken from reference TRBV18 and TRBJ1-3, is NAGVMQNPRHLVRRRGQEARLRCSPMKGHSHVYWYRQLPEEGLKFMVYLQKENIIDESGMPKERFSAEFPKEGPSILRIQQVVRGDSAAYFCASSPKTGTSGNTIYFGEGSWLTVV.